A single sample is the source of the 2 T cell receptor beta chains below, sequenced in a study of tissue T cells after allogeneic stem cell transplantation. Here immunoSEQ multiplex PCR was the method, and the copy in TCRdb shows in-frame clones only, minus some. The sample includes some 4,100 clones, roughly half of them seen just once. Time point: mouse harvest day 14 after allogeneic transplant. Mouse grafts combined 10^7 T-cell-depleted bone marrow cells with 10^6 splenic CD5+ T cells. Sample: gut tissue. The receptors were sampled from a female BALB/c mouse given C57BL/6 T cells with graft-versus-host disease after an allogeneic hematopoietic cell transplant.

The count of this clone is one. Gene names denote mouse genes. Read coverage stops 1 residue before the CDR3 terminus; the germline J gene supplies the remainder. The genes are TRBV13-2 and TRBJ2-7, with 13 bases identical to TRBD2. CDR1 and CDR2 from the germline V gene are NNHNN and SYGAGS (reference sequence). J gave up 6 bases and V 1 base, and 7 bases lay outside the gene matches. This CDR3 has 16 residues. The CDR3 DNA, read in part, is TGTGCCAGCGGTGATCCCGGGACTGGGGGGGGCCCTGAACAGTAC. It yields the protein CASGDPGTGGGPEQY. The entire CDR3 protein reads CASGDPGTGGGPEQYF.

This clone was seen only a few times. Mouse gene names apply. Read sequence stops 1 residue before the CDR3 end, and the germline J gene provides the missing end. This chain connects TRBV16 to TRBJ2-5; D might be TRBD2 (5 bases). The V end lost 5 bases, the J end lost 0 bases, and 12 bases lay between the germline ends. The CDR3 length is 15 residues. In germline, CDR1 is SGHSA, CDR2 FRNQAP. The covered CDR3 bases are TGTGCAAGCAGCCCGATGGGGTTTAACCAAGACACCCAGTAC. Its protein product is CASSPMGFNQDTQY. In full, the CDR3 is CASSPMGFNQDTQYF.